Below, 18 T cell receptor beta chains from the same sample are listed, as sequenced in a study of technical replicates of blood from a few donors. Profiled with immunoSEQ multiplex PCR; TCRdb holds only in-frame clones, not every one. The sample gives more than 70,000 clones, about 97% of which show up once; around 0.2% is in the top ten. The sequenced sample was T cells isolated from PBMCs. These receptor sequences come from a human donor in good health.

The V call is TRBV7-9, the J call TRBJ2-7; 9 positions match TRBD2. The germline gives CDR1 SEHNR, CDR2 FQNEAQ (reference sequence). The CDR3 is 14 residues long. Trimming cost V 5 bases and J 7 bases; bases outside gene matches: 9. CDR3: CASSPKREEWEQYF. DNA of the CDR3: TGTGCCAGCAGCCCTAAGCGGGAGGAGTGGGAGCAGTACTTC. The variable domain in full, completed from reference TRBV7-9 and TRBJ2-7, reads DTGVSQNPRHKITKRGQNVTFRCDPISEHNRLYWYRQTLGQGPEFLTYFQNEAQLEKSRLLSDRFSAERPKGSFSTLEIQRTEQGDSAMYLCASSPKREEWEQYFGPGTRLTVT.

The chain combines TRBV27 with TRBJ1-6; a weak D match, TRBD1 (5 bases). Germline loops: CDR1 MNHEY, CDR2 SMNVEV (reference sequence). This CDR3 is 15 amino acids long. V lost 5 bases and J lost 8, with 16 bases in between. CDR3 coding DNA: TGTGCCAGCAGTAGCGCACGGGGGATGGATTCACCCCTCCACTTT. Protein: CASSSARGMDSPLHF.

The chain employs TRBV5-1 and TRBJ2-5; no definite D call. Germline V gene data show CDR1 as SGHRS and CDR2 as YFSETQ. V dropped 4 bases and J dropped 13 bases, with 20 bases sitting between them. This CDR3 has 13 residues. CDR3 bases: TGCGCCAGCAGCATAGAAGGTACAACACCGGGGTACTTC. Its protein is CASSIEGTTPGYF.

V usage is TRBV5-6 and J usage is TRBJ2-2; 8 bases fit TRBD1. CDR1 is SGHDT and CDR2 is YYEEEE in the germline V gene. This CDR3 is 16 amino acids long. The trim removed 4 bases at V and 1 base at J, leaving 6 bases unmatched. The CDR3: CASSPIGTGNTGELFF. CDR3 sequence (DNA): TGTGCCAGCAGCCCGATTGGGACAGGGAACACCGGGGAGCTGTTTTTT. Together with reference TRBV5-6 and TRBJ2-2, the CDR3 gives the full variable domain: DAGVTQSPTHLIKTRGQQVTLRCSPKSGHDTVSWYQQALGQGPQFIFQYYEEEERQRGNFPDRFSGHQFPNYSSELNVNALLLGDSALYLCASSPIGTGNTGELFFGEGSRLTVL.

The chain recombines TRBV6-6 with TRBJ2-5; 7 nucleotides line up with TRBD1. V shed 5 bases and J 2 bases; nucleotides not matched to a gene: 5. Germline assignment: CDR1 MNHNY and CDR2 SVGAGI (reference sequence). The CDR3 has 14 amino acids. The CDR3 region is CASSRTGEQETQYF. The CDR3 DNA follows: TGTGCCAGCAGTCGCACAGGGGAACAAGAGACCCAGTACTTC.

V is TRBV7-6 and J is TRBJ1-1; D may be TRBD1 (5 bases). Germline V gives CDR1 SGHVS, CDR2 FNYEAQ. This CDR3 is 18 amino acids long. The V end was cut by 2 bases, the J end by 1 base, with 20 bases between. The CDR3 is CASSLRYEPDRENTEAFF. CDR3 coding DNA: TGTGCCAGCAGCTTACGCTACGAACCAGACAGAGAGAACACTGAAGCTTTCTTT. The whole variable domain, filled in from reference TRBV7-6 and TRBJ1-1, reads GAGVSQSPRYKVTKRGQDVALRCDPISGHVSLYWYRQALGQGPEFLTYFNYEAQQDKSGLPNDRFSAERPEGSISTLTIQRTEQRDSAMYRCASSLRYEPDRENTEAFFGQGTRLTVV.

The chain links TRBV7-3 to TRBJ2-3, with 10 bases that match TRBD2. With 5 bases clipped from V and 5 bases from J, the junction kept 1 base outside the gene matches. The CDR3 sequence is 13 residues long. Germline values: CDR1 SGHTA, CDR2 FQGTGA. CDR3 in amino acids: CASSLAGVDTQYF. In DNA, the CDR3 is TGTGCCAGCAGCCTAGCGGGGGTAGATACGCAGTATTTT.

The rearrangement joins TRBV7-9 to TRBJ2-3, with a tentative D call TRBD1 (5 bases). V lost 2 bases and J 0 bases, leaving 18 bases between the germline ends. CDR1 SEHNR and CDR2 FQNEAQ come from the germline V gene (reference sequence). CDR3 length equals 18 residues. CDR3 sequence: CASSLFRGRATSTDTQYF. In nucleotides, the CDR3 is TGTGCCAGCAGCTTATTTAGGGGAAGGGCAACTAGCACAGATACGCAGTATTTT.

The chain couples TRBV4-1 to TRBJ2-2, with a possible D match to TRBD2 (5 bases). V was trimmed by 4 bases and J by 1 base, leaving 13 bases between them. This CDR3 is 16 amino acids long. Germline CDR1 and CDR2: MGHRA and YSYEKL. CDR3 in amino acids: CASSLSRGQNTGELFF. CDR3 in DNA: TGCGCCAGCAGCCTCAGCCGGGGTCAGAACACCGGGGAGCTGTTTTTT.

The chain links TRBV28 to TRBJ2-7; D may be TRBD1 (6 bases). The CDR3 extends over 13 amino acids. The germline V gene has CDR1 MDHEN and CDR2 SYDVKM. V lost 1 base and J lost 5, with 9 bases in between. This CDR3 is CASSLLGQNEQYF. As DNA, the CDR3 is TGTGCCAGCAGTTTATTGGGACAAAACGAGCAGTACTTC.

The V call is TRBV29-1, the J call TRBJ2-2; 14 bases are shared with TRBD2. V was clipped by 7 bases and J by 1 base; unmatched bases: 2. CDR1 and CDR2 from the germline V gene are SQVTM and ANQGSEA. There are 15 residues in the CDR3. The CDR3 spells CSGTSGGLNTGELFF. CDR3 in DNA: TGCAGCGGGACTAGCGGGGGGCTGAACACCGGGGAGCTGTTTTTT.

The CDR3: CASRSFSGEGDTQYF. DNA for the CDR3: TGTGCCAGCCGTTCCTTCTCGGGAGAAGGAGATACGCAGTATTTT. The chain combines TRBV5-4 with TRBJ2-3; the D gene is possibly TRBD2 (6 bases). V lost 7 bases, J lost 5 bases, and 20 bases lay in between. This CDR3 has 15 residues. Germline V gives CDR1 SGHNT, CDR2 YYREEE (reference sequence).

The chain combines TRBV15 with TRBJ2-3; D may be TRBD1 (6 bases). The CDR3 is made up of 17 amino acids. CDR1 and CDR2 (germline): LNHNV, YYDKDF (reference sequence). Trimming stripped 0 bases from V and 4 bases from J, with 17 bases between. As DNA, the CDR3 is TGTGCCACCAGCAGAGAAAACAGGGCTGGGATTGCAGATACGCAGTATTTT. This sequence encodes CATSRENRAGIADTQYF. Looking up the rest from reference TRBV15 and TRBJ2-3 gives the full variable domain: DAMVIQNPRYQVTQFGKPVTLSCSQTLNHNVMYWYQQKSSQAPKLLFHYYDKDFNNEADTPDNFQSRRPNTSFCFLDIRSPGLGDTAMYLCATSRENRAGIADTQYFGPGTRLTVL.

This clone was detected only once. The rearrangement uses TRBV27 and TRBJ2-3; D is uncertain. The CDR3 totals 13 residues. Trimming shortened V by 5 bases and J by 4 bases, and 10 bases separated the two germline ends. The germline V gene encodes CDR1 MNHEY and CDR2 SMNVEV (reference sequence). The CDR3, as DNA: TGTGCCAGCAGTCGTAGTGATCCAGATACGCAGTATTTT. This encodes CASSRSDPDTQYF.

The CDR3 nucleotides read TGTGCCAGCAGCGCCCGACTAGCGGGGGGGAGCAATGAGCAGTTCTTC. Residues: CASSARLAGGSNEQFF. The V gene is TRBV9, the J gene TRBJ2-1; TRBD2 aligns across 14 bases. Germline lookup yields CDR1 SGDLS and CDR2 YYNGEE. The junction had 5 bases not matched to a gene; V was cut back by 3 bases and J by 6 bases. The CDR3 runs 16 residues.

The chain recombines TRBV25-1 with TRBJ2-2, with D uncertain. Trimming pared 3 bases from V and 4 bases from J, leaving 9 bases between. Germline values: CDR1 MGHDK, CDR2 SYGVNS. CDR3 length: 14 amino acids. The CDR3: CASSEREFTGELFF. In nucleotides, the CDR3 is TGTGCCAGCAGTGAGAGAGAGTTCACCGGGGAGCTGTTTTTT.

The rearrangement links TRBV19 to TRBJ2-6; 9 positions agree with TRBD2. Germline-derived CDR1 and CDR2 are LNHDA and SQIVND (reference sequence). This CDR3 has 18 residues. Unmatched junction bases numbered 12, after V lost 5 bases and J lost 4 bases. The CDR3, as DNA: TGTGCCAGTAGTTCGTTAGCGGGGGCCTACTCGGGGGCCAACGTCCTGACTTTC. Its protein is CASSSLAGAYSGANVLTF. Using reference TRBV19 and TRBJ2-6 for the parts outside the CDR3, the full variable domain is DGGITQSPKYLFRKEGQNVTLSCEQNLNHDAMYWYRQDPGQGLRLIYYSQIVNDFQKGDIAEGYSVSREKKESFPLTVTSAQKNPTAFYLCASSSLAGAYSGANVLTFGAGSRLTVL.

The chain has TRBV5-1 and TRBJ1-4; a possible D gene is TRBD1 (5 bases). V was cut by 4 bases and J by 6 bases, with 16 bases left in between. In germline, CDR1 is SGHRS, CDR2 YFSETQ. The CDR3 totals 15 residues. The CDR3 DNA reads as TGCGCCAGCAGCGCGGGACCACAGGAGTATGAAAAACTGTTTTTT. The encoded protein is CASSAGPQEYEKLFF.